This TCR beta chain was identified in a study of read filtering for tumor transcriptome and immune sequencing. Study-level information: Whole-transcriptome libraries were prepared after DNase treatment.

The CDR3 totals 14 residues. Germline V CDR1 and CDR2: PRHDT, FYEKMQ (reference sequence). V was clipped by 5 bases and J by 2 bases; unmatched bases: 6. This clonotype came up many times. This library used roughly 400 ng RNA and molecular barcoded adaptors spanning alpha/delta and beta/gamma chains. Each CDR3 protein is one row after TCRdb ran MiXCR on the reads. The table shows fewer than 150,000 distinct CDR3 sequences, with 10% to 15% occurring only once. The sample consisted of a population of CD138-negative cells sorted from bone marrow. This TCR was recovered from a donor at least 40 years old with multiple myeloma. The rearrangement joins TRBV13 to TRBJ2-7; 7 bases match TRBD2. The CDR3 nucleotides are TGTGCCAGCAGCGTCCGGGACTACGCCTACGAGCAGTACTTC. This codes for CASSVRDYAYEQYF. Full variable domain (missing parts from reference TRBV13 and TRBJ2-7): AAGVIQSPRHLIKEKRETATLKCYPIPRHDTVYWYQQGPGQDPQFLISFYEKMQSDKGSIPDRFSAQQFSDYHSELNMSSLELGDSALYFCASSVRDYAYEQYFGPGTRLTVT.